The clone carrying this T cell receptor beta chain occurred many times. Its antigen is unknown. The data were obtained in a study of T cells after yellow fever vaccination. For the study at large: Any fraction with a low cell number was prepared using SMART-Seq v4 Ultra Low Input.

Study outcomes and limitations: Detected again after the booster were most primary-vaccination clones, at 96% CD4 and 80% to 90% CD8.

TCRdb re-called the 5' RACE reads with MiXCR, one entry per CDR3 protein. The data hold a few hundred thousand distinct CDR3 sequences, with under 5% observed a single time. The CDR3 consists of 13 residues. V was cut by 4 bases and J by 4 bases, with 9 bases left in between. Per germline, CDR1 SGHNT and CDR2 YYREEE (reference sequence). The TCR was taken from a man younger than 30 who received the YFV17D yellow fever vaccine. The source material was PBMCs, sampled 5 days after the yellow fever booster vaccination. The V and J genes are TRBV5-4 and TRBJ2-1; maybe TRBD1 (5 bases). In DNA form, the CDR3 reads TGTGCCAGCAGCCCTCAGGGTTACAATGAGCAGTTCTTC. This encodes CASSPQGYNEQFF.